The rows below give T cell receptor beta chains drawn from one sample of a study of identical twins. TCRdb reprocessed the 5' RACE reads via MiXCR and lists one record per CDR3 protein. The table has 450,000 to 650,000 distinct CDR3 sequences, approximately 16% seen once. These same records also appear under a second study, on yellow fever vaccine responses in identical twins.

Source material: CD4+ T cells sorted from blood. Source of these receptors: a woman between 18 and 29 years old in good health. The CDR3 runs from the conserved cysteine through the conserved F or W. The D gene is left open where the match is weak. Some rows have no size entry. The others give once, few or many, or a class for an expanded clone.

TRBD2	TRBV11-2	TRBJ2-3	few	TGTGCCAGCAGCTTAGGGGTCATTTCTGAGAGACTAGCGGGAGATAAAGATACGCAGTATTTT	CASSLGVISERLAGDKDTQYF
NA	TRBV24-1	TRBJ2-2	few	TGTGCCACCAGTAACTCGGGATCGTGGGACACCGGGGAGCTGTTTTTT	CATSNSGSWDTGELFF
TRBD2	TRBV29-1	TRBJ2-3	few	TGCAGCGTTGAAGTTAGCGGGGGGTTTGCAGATACGCAGTATTTT	CSVEVSGGFADTQYF
NA	TRBV3-1	TRBJ2-1	NA	TGTGCCAGCAGCCAGGTGACGGGATACCGCTACAATGAGCAGTTCTTC	CASSQVTGYRYNEQFF
TRBD1	TRBV5-1	TRBJ2-2	NA	TGCGCCAGCGAAAAGAGGGACAGAAACACCGGGGAGCTGTTTTTT	CASEKRDRNTGELFF
NA	TRBV15	TRBJ2-2	NA	TGTGCCACCAGCAGAGATGGTGGGACAATCGCGAACACCGGGGAGCTGTTTTTT	CATSRDGGTIANTGELFF
TRBD1	TRBV28	TRBJ1-3	many	TGTGCCAGCAGTTCCCAGGGGGCTGGAAACACCATATATTTT	CASSSQGAGNTIYF
NA	TRBV15	TRBJ1-5	few	TGTGCCACCAGCAGAGCTCGGTCGGGGGTCAATCAGCCCCAGCAATTT	CATSRARSGVNQPQQF
NA	TRBV9	TRBJ2-6	NA	TGTGCCAGCAGCGTTGCTGGGGCCAACGTCCTGACTTTC	CASSVAGANVLTF
NA	TRBV20-1	TRBJ1-6	few	TGCAGTGCTAGGAAGACGGGCCAGCATAATTCACCCCTCCACTTT	CSARKTGQHNSPLHF
NA	TRBV2	TRBJ2-1	NA	TGTGCCAGCAGTGACCCCCAGTCTACGGGGTCCTACAATGAGCAGTTCTTC	CASSDPQSTGSYNEQFF
TRBD1	TRBV20-1	TRBJ2-1	few	TGCAGTGCATACCGGGACAGGACCCATGAGCAGTTCTTC	CSAYRDRTHEQFF
NA	TRBV10-2	TRBJ2-1	few	TGCGCCAGCAGTGAGTCCTTGCGGGGAGGCCACAATGAGCAGTTCTTC	CASSESLRGGHNEQFF
TRBD2	TRBV29-1	TRBJ2-1	few	TGCAGCGTTGATGGCCCAACGGGACTAGCGGAGAGAATCTCCTACAATGAGCAGTTCTTC	CSVDGPTGLAERISYNEQFF
TRBD1	TRBV5-1	TRBJ1-1	NA	TGCGCCAGCGTGGGAGGTTTGGACAGGGGGCCTGGCACTGAAGCTTTCTTT	CASVGGLDRGPGTEAFF
NA	TRBV7-9	TRBJ2-3	few	TGTGCCAGCAGCTTCGACCCTAGGGGAGCTAGCACAGATACGCAGTATTTT	CASSFDPRGASTDTQYF
NA	TRBV3-1	TRBJ2-7	few	TGTGCCAGCAGCCAAGATTGGTTAGCGGCAACCTACGAGCAGTACTTC	CASSQDWLAATYEQYF
NA	TRBV12-3/TRBV12-4	TRBJ2-1	few	TGTGCCAGCAGCCCCCGCACTGATTCGAGCTCCTACAATGAGCAGTTCTTC	CASSPRTDSSSYNEQFF
TRBD2	TRBV5-1	TRBJ2-7	NA	TGCGCCAGCAGCCCAGGGGGTAGCGGGAGTTTCTACGAGCAGTACTTC	CASSPGGSGSFYEQYF
NA	TRBV28	TRBJ2-3	few	TGTGCCAGCAGTCCTCTTCTTCACCCAGATACGCAGTATTTT	CASSPLLHPDTQYF
TRBD2	TRBV12-3/TRBV12-4	TRBJ2-1	NA	TGTGCCAGCAGTTCGAGGACTAGCGGGGGATACAATGAGCAGTTCTTC	CASSSRTSGGYNEQFF
NA	TRBV5-1	TRBJ2-1	few	TGCGCCAGCAGCTTTGAGACAGGGAGGCATGAGCAGTTCTTC	CASSFETGRHEQFF
NA	TRBV25-1	TRBJ2-3	few	TGTGCCAGCCGAGACAGGTTCACAGATACGCAGTATTTT	CASRDRFTDTQYF
TRBD2	TRBV7-9	TRBJ2-3	NA	TGTGCCAGCAGCCACAAGACTAGCCCAGATACGCAGTATTTT	CASSHKTSPDTQYF
NA	TRBV12-3/TRBV12-4	TRBJ2-1	few	TGTGCCAGCAGTCCCGCCGCCGTAGCGGCCAGCCACAATGAGCAGTTCTTC	CASSPAAVAASHNEQFF
TRBD1	TRBV11-2	TRBJ1-2	few	TGTGCCAGCAGCTTCTTTCAGGGGGCGGGGTACACCTTC	CASSFFQGAGYTF
NA	TRBV2	TRBJ1-4	few	TGTGCCAGCCAGATCCGGGTTTTGGAAAAACTGTTTTTT	CASQIRVLEKLFF